This TCR beta chain was documented in a study of OX40 agonist ivuxolimab in advanced cancers. Study-level findings and limits: Several nonresponders also turned out to have low normalized T-cell clonal expansion.

Data came from immunoSEQ multiplex PCR; TCRdb stores just in-frame clones and leaves some out. The sample has fewer than 85,000 clones, about 80% seen once. This clone has just one count. The antigen remains unidentified. Trimming shortened V by 4 bases and J by 0 bases, and 10 bases separated the two germline ends. This CDR3 has 15 amino acids. Germline CDR1 and CDR2: LNHDA and SQIVND (reference sequence). The sequence came from an adult with an advanced solid tumor such as melanoma, head and neck, liver or kidney cancer. The input for sequencing was CD4+ or CD8+ T cells sorted from blood, taken in a trial of the OX40 agonist ivuxolimab. J is TRBJ2-1 and V is TRBV19; D call uncertain. The CDR3 DNA reads as TGTGCCAGTAGTACCCAAATGAGCTCCTACAATGAGCAGTTCTTC. As protein: CASSTQMSSYNEQFF.